The source of this TCR beta chain is a study of T-cell memory formation after mild COVID-19. Whole-study context: Largely, TCR clusters stayed within a single donor.

V lost 3 bases and J lost 7; bases outside the gene matches: 9. Germline V CDR1 and CDR2: SGHRS, YFSETQ. This CDR3 is built from 15 residues. MiXCR was run by TCRdb on the 5' RACE reads, yielding one entry per CDR3 protein. The table has around 320,000 distinct CDR3 sequences, 25% to 30% seen once. The TCR originated in an adult woman who had mild COVID-19 (a few samples of this study predate the infection). Cell type and time point are not known. The sample was PBMCs or a T cell subset sorted from them (not recorded which). The J gene is TRBJ1-4, the V gene TRBV5-1; 7 nucleotides line up with TRBD1. The CDR3: CASSSRGQSLEKLFF. The CDR3 DNA follows: TGCGCCAGCAGCTCGAGGGGACAGAGCCTTGAAAAACTGTTTTTT.